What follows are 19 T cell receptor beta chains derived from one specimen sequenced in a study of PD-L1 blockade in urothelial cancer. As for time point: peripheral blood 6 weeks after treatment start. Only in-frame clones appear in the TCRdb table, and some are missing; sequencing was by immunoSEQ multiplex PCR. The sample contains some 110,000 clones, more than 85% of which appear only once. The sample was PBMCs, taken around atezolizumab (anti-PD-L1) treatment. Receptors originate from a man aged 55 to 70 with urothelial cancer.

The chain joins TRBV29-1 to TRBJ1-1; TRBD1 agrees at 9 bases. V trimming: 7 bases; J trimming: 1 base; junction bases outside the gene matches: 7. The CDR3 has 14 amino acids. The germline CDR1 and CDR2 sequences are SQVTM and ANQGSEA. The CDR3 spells CSGLDRGRNTEAFF. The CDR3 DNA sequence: TGCAGCGGCCTGGACAGGGGCAGGAACACTGAAGCTTTCTTT.

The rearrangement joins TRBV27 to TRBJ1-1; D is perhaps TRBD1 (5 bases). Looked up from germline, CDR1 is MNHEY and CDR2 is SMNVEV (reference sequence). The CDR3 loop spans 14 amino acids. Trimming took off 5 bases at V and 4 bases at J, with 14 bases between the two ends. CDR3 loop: CASSVRVGRTEAFF. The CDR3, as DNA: TGTGCCAGCAGTGTCAGGGTCGGGCGCACTGAAGCTTTCTTT.

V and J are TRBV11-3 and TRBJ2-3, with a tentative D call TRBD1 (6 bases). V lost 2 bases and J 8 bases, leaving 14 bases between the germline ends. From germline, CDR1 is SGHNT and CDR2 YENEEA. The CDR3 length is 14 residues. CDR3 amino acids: CASSLTQGLGTQYF. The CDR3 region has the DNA TGTGCCAGCAGCTTAACACAGGGCCTCGGTACGCAGTATTTT.

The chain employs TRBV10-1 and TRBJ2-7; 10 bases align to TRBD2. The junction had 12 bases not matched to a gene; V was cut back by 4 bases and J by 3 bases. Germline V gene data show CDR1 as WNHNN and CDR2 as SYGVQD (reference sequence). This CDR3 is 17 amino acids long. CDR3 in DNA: TGCGCCAGCAGTGTTTGTTTCTCTAGCGGGAGTGTCTACGAGCAGTACTTC. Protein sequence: CASSVCFSSGSVYEQYF.

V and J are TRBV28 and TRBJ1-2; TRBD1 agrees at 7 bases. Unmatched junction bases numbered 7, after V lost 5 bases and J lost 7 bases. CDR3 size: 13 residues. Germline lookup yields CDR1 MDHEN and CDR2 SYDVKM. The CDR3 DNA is TGTGCCAGCAGTCCACAGGGGACATTTGGCTACACCTTC. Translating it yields CASSPQGTFGYTF.

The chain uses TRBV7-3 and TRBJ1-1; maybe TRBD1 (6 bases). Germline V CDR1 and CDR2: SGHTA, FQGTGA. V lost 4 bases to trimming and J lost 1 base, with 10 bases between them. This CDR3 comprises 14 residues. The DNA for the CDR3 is TGTGCCAGCAGCTCCGGACAGCCGAACACTGAAGCTTTCTTT. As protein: CASSSGQPNTEAFF. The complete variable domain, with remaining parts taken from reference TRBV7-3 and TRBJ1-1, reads GAGVSQTPSNKVTEKGKYVELRCDPISGHTALYWYRQSLGQGPEFLIYFQGTGAADDSGLPNDRFFAVRPEGSVSTLKIQRTERGDSAVYLCASSSGQPNTEAFFGQGTRLTVV.

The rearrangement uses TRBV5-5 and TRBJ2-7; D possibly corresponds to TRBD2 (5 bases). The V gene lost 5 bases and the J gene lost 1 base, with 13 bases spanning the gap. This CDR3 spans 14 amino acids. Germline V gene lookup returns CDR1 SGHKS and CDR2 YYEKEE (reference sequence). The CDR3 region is CASRRALLSYEQYF. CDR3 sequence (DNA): TGTGCCAGCAGGCGGGCTTTGTTGTCCTACGAGCAGTACTTC.

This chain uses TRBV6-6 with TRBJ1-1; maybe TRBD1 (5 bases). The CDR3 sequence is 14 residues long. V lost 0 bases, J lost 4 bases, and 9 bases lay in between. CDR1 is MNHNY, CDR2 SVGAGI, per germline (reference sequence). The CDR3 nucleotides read TGTGCCAGCAGTTACTCCACAGGTCTCACTGAAGCTTTCTTT. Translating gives CASSYSTGLTEAFF.

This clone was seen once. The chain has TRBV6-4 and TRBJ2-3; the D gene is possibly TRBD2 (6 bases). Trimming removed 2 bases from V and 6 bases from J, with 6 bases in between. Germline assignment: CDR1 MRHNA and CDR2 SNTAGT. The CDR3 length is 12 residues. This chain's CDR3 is CASSDGRDTQYF. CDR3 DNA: TGTGCCAGCAGTGACGGGAGGGATACGCAGTATTTT.

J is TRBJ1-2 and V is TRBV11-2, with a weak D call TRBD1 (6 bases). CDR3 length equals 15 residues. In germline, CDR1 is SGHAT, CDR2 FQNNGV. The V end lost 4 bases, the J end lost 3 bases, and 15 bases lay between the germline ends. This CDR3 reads CASSWSGGSHYGYTF. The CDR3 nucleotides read TGTGCCAGCAGCTGGTCGGGGGGCTCCCACTATGGCTACACCTTC.

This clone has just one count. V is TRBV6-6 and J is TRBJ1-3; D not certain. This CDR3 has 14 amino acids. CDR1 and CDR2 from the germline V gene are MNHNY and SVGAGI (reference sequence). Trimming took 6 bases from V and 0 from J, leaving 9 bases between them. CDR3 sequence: CASRHDNSGNTIYF. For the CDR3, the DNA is TGTGCCAGCAGACATGACAACTCTGGAAACACCATATATTTT.

DNA for the CDR3: TGTGCCAGCAGCCGGGACAGGGGGATTGAAAACATTCAGTACTTC. Translated: CASSRDRGIENIQYF. This chain connects TRBV5-5 to TRBJ2-4; TRBD1 matches 11 bases. Unmatched junction bases numbered 5, after V lost 4 bases and J lost 5 bases. CDR3 length: 15 residues. Germline CDR1 reads SGHKS; CDR2 reads YYEKEE (reference sequence).

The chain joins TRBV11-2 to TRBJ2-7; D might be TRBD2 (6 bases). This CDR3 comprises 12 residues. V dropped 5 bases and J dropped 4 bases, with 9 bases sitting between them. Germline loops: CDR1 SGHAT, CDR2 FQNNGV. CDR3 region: CASSQDYYEQYF. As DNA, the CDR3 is TGTGCCAGCAGCCAGGACTATTACGAGCAGTACTTC.

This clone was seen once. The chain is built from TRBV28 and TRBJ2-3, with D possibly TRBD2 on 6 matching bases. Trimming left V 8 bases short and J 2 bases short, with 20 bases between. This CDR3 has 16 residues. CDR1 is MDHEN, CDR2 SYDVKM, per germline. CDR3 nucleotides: TGTGCCAGCGGGTCCGCTTTGGGAGGCGACACAGATACGCAGTATTTT. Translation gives CASGSALGGDTDTQYF. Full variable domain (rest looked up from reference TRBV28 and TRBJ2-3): DVKVTQSSRYLVKRTGEKVFLECVQDMDHENMFWYRQDPGLGLRLIYFSYDVKMKEKGDIPEGYSVSREKKERFSLILESASTNQTSMYLCASGSALGGDTDTQYFGPGTRLTVL.

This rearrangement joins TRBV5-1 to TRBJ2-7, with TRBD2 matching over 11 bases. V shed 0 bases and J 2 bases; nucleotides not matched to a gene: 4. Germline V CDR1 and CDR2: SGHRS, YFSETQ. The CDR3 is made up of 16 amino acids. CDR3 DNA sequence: TGCGCCAGCAGCTTGGTGGGTAGCGGGAGGGCCTACGAGCAGTACTTC. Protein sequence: CASSLVGSGRAYEQYF.

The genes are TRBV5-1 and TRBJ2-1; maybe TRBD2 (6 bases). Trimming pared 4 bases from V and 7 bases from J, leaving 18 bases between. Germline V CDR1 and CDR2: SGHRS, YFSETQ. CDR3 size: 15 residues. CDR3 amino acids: CASSPAVGEANEQFF. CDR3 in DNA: TGCGCCAGCAGCCCCGCGGTGGGGGAGGCGAATGAGCAGTTCTTC.

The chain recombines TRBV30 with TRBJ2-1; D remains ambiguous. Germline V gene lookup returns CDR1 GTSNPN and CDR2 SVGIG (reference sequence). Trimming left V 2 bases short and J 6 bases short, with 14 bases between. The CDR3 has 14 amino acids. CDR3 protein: CAWSRSSYLNEQFF. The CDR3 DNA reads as TGTGCCTGGAGTAGGAGCAGCTACCTCAATGAGCAGTTCTTC.

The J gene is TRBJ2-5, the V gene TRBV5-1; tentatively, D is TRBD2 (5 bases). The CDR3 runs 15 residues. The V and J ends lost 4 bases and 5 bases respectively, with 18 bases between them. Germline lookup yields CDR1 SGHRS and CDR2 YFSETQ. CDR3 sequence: CASSQTSGRTETQYF. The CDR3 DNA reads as TGCGCCAGCAGCCAAACTAGTGGTCGAACTGAGACCCAGTACTTC.

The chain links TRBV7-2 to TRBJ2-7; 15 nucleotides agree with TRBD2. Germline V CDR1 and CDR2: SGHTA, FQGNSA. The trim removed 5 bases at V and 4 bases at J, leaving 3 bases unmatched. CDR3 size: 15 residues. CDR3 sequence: CASSLGLAGGYEQYF. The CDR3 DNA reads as TGTGCCAGCAGCCTGGGACTAGCGGGGGGATACGAGCAGTACTTC. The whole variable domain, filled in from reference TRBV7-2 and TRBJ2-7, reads GAGVSQSPSNKVTEKGKDVELRCDPISGHTALYWYRQSLGQGLEFLIYFQGNSAPDKSGLPSDRFSAERTGGSVSTLTIQRTQQEDSAVYLCASSLGLAGGYEQYFGPGTRLTVT.